The entry below describes one T cell receptor beta chain. These data belong to a study of control samples from healthy donors and cancer patients. This CDR3 is 15 amino acids long. V lost 7 bases and J 8 bases, leaving 21 bases between the germline ends. CDR1 and CDR2 (germline): SNHLY, FYNNEI. Produced via immunoSEQ multiplex PCR; TCRdb's table is partial and in-frame only. The table records some 70,000 clones, approximately 86% of them present only once. The material sequenced was blood. The sequence came from a man in his 60s in good health. The chain combines TRBV2 with TRBJ2-4; TRBD2 might be the D (5 bases). CDR3 protein: CASKDSRGPTDIQYF. CDR3 in DNA: TGTGCCAGCAAGGACTCAAGAGGACCTACGGACATTCAGTACTTC. Complete variable domain (other parts from reference TRBV2 and TRBJ2-4): EPEVTQTPSHQVTQMGQEVILRCVPISNHLYFYWYRQILGQKVEFLVSFYNNEISEKSEIFDDQFSVERPDGSNFTLKIRSTKLEDSAMYFCASKDSRGPTDIQYFGAGTRLSVL.